The 14 T cell receptor beta chains given below trace back to one sample, sequenced in a study of cytomegalovirus exposure and HLA in healthy donors. Amplification used 60 Vbeta primers and 13 Jbeta primers. Libraries were prepared by immunoSEQ multiplex PCR; TCRdb keeps only in-frame clonotypes and omits some of them. The sample yields roughly 55,000 clones, about three quarters seen once. The sequenced sample consisted of PBMCs. These receptor sequences come from a female donor in good health and CMV-seronegative.

The chain is built from TRBV11-3 and TRBJ1-1, with TRBD1 identical over 7 bases. The ends lost 4 bases at V and 6 bases at J; junction bases unmatched: 5. CDR1 is SGHNT, CDR2 YENEEA, per germline. CDR3 length: 13 residues. The CDR3 is CASSYRGGSEAFF. CDR3 bases: TGTGCCAGCAGCTACAGGGGTGGGTCTGAAGCTTTCTTT.

The chain uses TRBV27 and TRBJ2-3; 7 bases match TRBD2. The V gene's germline CDR1 is MNHEY and CDR2 SMNVEV (reference sequence). Losses at the gene ends were 5 bases for V and 0 bases for J; bases not matched to a gene: 11. This CDR3 region has 17 residues. CDR3 loop: CASSLLGASGSTDTQYF. CDR3 DNA sequence: TGTGCCAGCAGTCTCCTCGGGGCTAGCGGTAGCACAGATACGCAGTATTTT.

The chain employs TRBV5-1 and TRBJ2-7; D might be TRBD2 (10 bases). The CDR3 length is 18 residues. Germline CDR1 is SGHRS and CDR2 is YFSETQ. V dropped 1 base and J dropped 3 bases, with 23 bases sitting between them. CDR3 DNA: TGCGCCAGCAGCTTGTACAGGGGGCTAGCGGGAGTCATCTACGAGCAGTACTTC. It specifies CASSLYRGLAGVIYEQYF.

The gene calls are TRBV30 and TRBJ2-6, with 9 bases identical to TRBD2. CDR3 length: 17 amino acids. V lost 2 bases, J lost 2 bases, and 7 bases stayed unmatched. Germline V lookup: CDR1 GTSNPN, CDR2 SVGIG (reference sequence). The CDR3 DNA reads TGTGCCTGGAGTTGGAGCGGGGGGAGCCCTGGGGCCAACGTCCTGACTTTC. The encoded protein is CAWSWSGGSPGANVLTF.

The gene calls are TRBV15 and TRBJ2-3; TRBD2 agrees at 7 bases. Germline-derived CDR1 and CDR2 are LNHNV and YYDKDF (reference sequence). The CDR3 covers 13 residues. Germline trimming cut 8 bases from V and 3 bases from J; bases unmatched to any gene: 5. CDR3 sequence (DNA): TGTGCCACCGGGGGGAGGGTGACAGATACGCAGTATTTT. It is translated as CATGGRVTDTQYF.

J is TRBJ1-1 and V is TRBV28; 8 positions agree with TRBD1. The CDR3 is 17 residues long. The germline V gene has CDR1 MDHEN and CDR2 SYDVKM. The trim removed 5 bases at V and 1 base at J, leaving 12 bases unmatched. Here the CDR3 DNA reads TGTGCCAGCAGTACCTACAGGGGGGGAAGGGCGAACACTGAAGCTTTCTTT. It is translated as CASSTYRGGRANTEAFF.

This clone was observed a single time. The chain joins TRBV7-8 to TRBJ2-7, with TRBD1 matching 10 bases. The germline V gene encodes CDR1 SGHVS and CDR2 FQNEAQ. Unmatched junction bases numbered 7, after V lost 5 bases and J lost 6 bases. This CDR3 is 14 amino acids long. The CDR3 DNA reads TGTGCCAGCAGCGGAGGGACAGGGGTTTCCGAGCAGTACTTC. Residues: CASSGGTGVSEQYF.

The chain links TRBV7-9 to TRBJ1-1, with 7 bases lining up with TRBD1. The CDR3 is 14 residues long. CDR1 SEHNR and CDR2 FQNEAQ come from the germline V gene (reference sequence). Losses at the gene ends were 1 base for V and 7 bases for J; bases not matched to a gene: 6. The DNA for the CDR3 is TGTGCCAGCAGCTTAGTGGCAGGGGGTGTTGAAGCTTTCTTT. Amino acid sequence: CASSLVAGGVEAFF.

This clone appeared a single time. The rearrangement links TRBV7-6 to TRBJ2-1; TRBD2 matches at 7 bases. The CDR3 is made up of 13 amino acids. CDR1 is SGHVS, CDR2 FNYEAQ, per germline. V gave up 4 bases and J gave up 9 bases; unmatched junction bases: 6. CDR3 in amino acids: CASSSLWGGEQFF. The DNA for the CDR3 is TGTGCCAGCAGCTCACTTTGGGGGGGTGAGCAGTTCTTC.

This chain links TRBV6-1 with TRBJ2-7; a weak D match, TRBD1 (6 bases). CDR3 size: 13 residues. V shed 4 bases and J shed 1 base, with 8 bases lying between them. Germline loops: CDR1 MNHNS, CDR2 SASEGT. The CDR3 nucleotides are TGTGCCAGCAGTGGCAGGGGATCCTACGAGCAGTACTTC. It yields the protein CASSGRGSYEQYF.

This clone showed up just a few times. This chain uses TRBV6-5 with TRBJ2-7; tentative D call: TRBD1 (5 bases). This CDR3 region has 11 residues. V was trimmed by 8 bases and J by 2 bases, leaving 7 bases between them. The germline CDR1 and CDR2 sequences are MNHEY and SVGAGI. The CDR3 coding sequence is TGTGCCAGCCAGGGCACCTACGAGCAGTACTTC. Protein product: CASQGTYEQYF.

V gene TRBV19 combines with J gene TRBJ2-1, with D maybe TRBD2 (6 bases). The CDR3 runs to 14 residues. Germline V gene sequence: CDR1 LNHDA, CDR2 SQIVND (reference sequence). V was trimmed by 1 base and J by 4 bases, leaving 8 bases between them. The CDR3 bases are TGTGCCAGTAGTATAGGGGGACTGTACAATGAGCAGTTCTTC. Translated, it gives CASSIGGLYNEQFF.

The CDR3 spells CASSIEQGNTIYF. The CDR3 DNA reads TGCGCCAGCAGCATAGAACAGGGAAACACCATATATTTT. The rearrangement uses TRBV5-1 and TRBJ1-3; D ambiguous. Germline V CDR1 and CDR2: SGHRS, YFSETQ. Trimming left V 4 bases short and J 4 bases short, with 9 bases between. The CDR3 is made up of 13 amino acids.

The CDR3 DNA is TGTGCCAGCAGCACAGGACAGAATCAGCCCCAGCATTTT. Protein sequence: CASSTGQNQPQHF. This chain uses TRBV11-1 with TRBJ1-5; tentatively, D is TRBD1 (6 bases). The ends were cut back, 5 bases at V and 4 bases at J, with 9 bases in the middle. Germline V gives CDR1 SGHAT, CDR2 FQDESV (reference sequence). The CDR3 spans 13 residues.